This T cell receptor beta chain comes out of a study of T cell responses to AZD1222 COVID-19 vaccine. Clones were read by immunoSEQ multiplex PCR, and TCRdb kept only the in-frame ones, dropping some. The sample holds some 120,000 clones, about 93% seen once. Broader study findings: Spike-specific TCR breadth and depth rose after two AZD1222 doses. All repertoire sampling was performed exclusively after the peak T cell response. Seropositive at baseline were only six or seven AZD1222 recipients. Vaccine-associated CD4 TCRs spanned spike, dominant at 160-218 and 743-854.

This clone was counted a single time. What it recognizes is unknown. Germline CDR1 KGHSH, CDR2 LQKENI. The V end was cut by 5 bases, the J end by 5 bases, with 13 bases between. CDR3 length: 15 residues. The TCR comes from an adult who received the MenACWY meningococcal vaccine as a control. V gene TRBV18 combines with J gene TRBJ1-6, with TRBD1 as a possible D gene (5 bases). Specimen: peripheral blood, collected 28 days after the second dose of the MenACWY control vaccine. The CDR3 DNA reads as TGTGCCAGCTCAGCGATGGGACTCCATAATTCACCCCTCCACTTT. This sequence encodes CASSAMGLHNSPLHF. The full variable domain, in which reference TRBV18 and TRBJ1-6 provide the parts outside the CDR3, is NAGVMQNPRHLVRRRGQEARLRCSPMKGHSHVYWYRQLPEEGLKFMVYLQKENIIDESGMPKERFSAEFPKEGPSILRIQQVVRGDSAAYFCASSAMGLHNSPLHFGNGTRLTVT.